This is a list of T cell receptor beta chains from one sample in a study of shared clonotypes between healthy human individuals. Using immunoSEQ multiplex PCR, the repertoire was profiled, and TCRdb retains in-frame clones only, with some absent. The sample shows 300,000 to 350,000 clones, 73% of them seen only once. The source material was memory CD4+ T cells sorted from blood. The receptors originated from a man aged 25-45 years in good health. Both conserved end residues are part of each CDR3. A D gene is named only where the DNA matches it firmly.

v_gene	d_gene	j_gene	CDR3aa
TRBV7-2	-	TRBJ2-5	CASSQPGQWETQYF
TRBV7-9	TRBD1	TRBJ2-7	CASSPKVGQGNSYEQYF
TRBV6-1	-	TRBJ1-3	CASSEGSAPSGNTIYF
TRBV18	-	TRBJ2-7	CASSPRPGVISYEQYF
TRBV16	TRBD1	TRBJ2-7	CASSQSVGQGYEQYF
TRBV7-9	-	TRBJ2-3	CASSTETQYF
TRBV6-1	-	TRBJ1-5	CASRDVRGVQPQHF
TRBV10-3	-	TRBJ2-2	CAISDRGTNTGELFF
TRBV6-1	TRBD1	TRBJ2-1	CASSEVLGTGGRHEQFF
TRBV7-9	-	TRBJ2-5	CASSQGETQYF
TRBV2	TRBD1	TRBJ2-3	CASSLDRETQYF
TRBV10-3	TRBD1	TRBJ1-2	CAIRVTGGHGYTF
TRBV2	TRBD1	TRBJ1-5	CASSEQGANQPQHF
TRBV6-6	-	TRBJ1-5	CASSPGNLGGGEPQHF
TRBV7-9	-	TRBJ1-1	CASSSRQTTEAFF
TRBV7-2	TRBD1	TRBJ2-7	CASSPTNRDRGRSYEQYF
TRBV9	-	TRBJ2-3	CASSVGVVPTDTQYF
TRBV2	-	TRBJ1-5	CASSPQDDYSNQPQHF
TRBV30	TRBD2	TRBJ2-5	CAWSARGRASETQYF
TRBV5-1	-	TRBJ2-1	CASSLRSLNEQFF
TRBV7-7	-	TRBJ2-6	CASSSCSKCTKSGNVLTF
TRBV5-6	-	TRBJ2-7	CASSPGKYYEQYF
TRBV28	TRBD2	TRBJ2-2	CASSLPGLADHTGELFF
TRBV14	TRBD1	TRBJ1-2	CASSLDRGWRGYTF
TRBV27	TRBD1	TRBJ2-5	CASAGQGARRARETQYF
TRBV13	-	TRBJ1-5	CASSLARDRNQPQHF
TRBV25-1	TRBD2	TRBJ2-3	CASSVGGRAFGGTDTQYF
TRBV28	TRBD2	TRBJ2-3	CASSTPGPGGADTQYF
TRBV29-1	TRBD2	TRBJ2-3	CSVAELAGATDTQYF
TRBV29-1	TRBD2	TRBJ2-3	CSVWASGDRTDTQYF
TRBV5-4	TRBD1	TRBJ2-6	CASSSIDRAGANVLTF
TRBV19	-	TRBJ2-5	CASETYTSEETQYF
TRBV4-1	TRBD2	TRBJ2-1	CASSPTGGLAGVSSYNEQFF
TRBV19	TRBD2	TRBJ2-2	CASSIAASGYTGELFF
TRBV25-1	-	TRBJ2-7	CASSEYHTSYEQYF
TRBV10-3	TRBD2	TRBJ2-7	CAISDPGASGDEQYF
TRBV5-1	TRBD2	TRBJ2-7	CASSLGLTSGSSEQYF
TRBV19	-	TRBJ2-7	CASRSTASSYEQYF
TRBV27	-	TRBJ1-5	CASGPSQGNQPQHF
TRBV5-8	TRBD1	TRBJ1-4	CASSLEGQGSNEKLFF
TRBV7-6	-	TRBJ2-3	CASSPTPGGGSTDTQYF
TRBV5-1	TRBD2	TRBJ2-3	CASPEGRAGGRRLWNTQYF
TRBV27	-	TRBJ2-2	CASSFELRTSNTGELFF
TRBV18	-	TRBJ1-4	CASSSRGHEKLFF
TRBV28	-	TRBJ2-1	CASSESYNEQFF
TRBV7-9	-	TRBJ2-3	CASSLDRFVRTDTQYF
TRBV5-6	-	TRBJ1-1	CASSLRWDRTEAFF
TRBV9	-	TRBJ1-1	CASSAVNSNTEAFF
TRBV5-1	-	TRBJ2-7	CASSFGGSYEQYF
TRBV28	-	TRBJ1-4	CASSGPATNEKLFF
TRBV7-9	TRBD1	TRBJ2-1	CASSPGWTGALDNEQFF